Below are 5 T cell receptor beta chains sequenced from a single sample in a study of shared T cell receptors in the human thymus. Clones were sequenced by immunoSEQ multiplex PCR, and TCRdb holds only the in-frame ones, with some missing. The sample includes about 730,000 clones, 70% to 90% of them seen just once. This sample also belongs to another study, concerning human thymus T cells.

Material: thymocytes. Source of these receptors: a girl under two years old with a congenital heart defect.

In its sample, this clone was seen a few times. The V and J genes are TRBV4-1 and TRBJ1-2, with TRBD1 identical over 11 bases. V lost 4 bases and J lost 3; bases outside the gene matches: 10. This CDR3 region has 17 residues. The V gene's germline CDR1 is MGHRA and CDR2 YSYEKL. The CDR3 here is CASSPPGQGEGHYGYTF. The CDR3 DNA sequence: TGCGCCAGCAGCCCGCCGGGACAGGGGGAAGGTCACTATGGCTACACCTTC.

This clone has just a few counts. CDR3 protein: CASSLTGDGDEQFF. CDR3 nucleotides: TGTGCCAGCAGCTTGACAGGGGATGGGGATGAGCAGTTCTTC. This chain joins TRBV7-2 and TRBJ2-1; 8 nucleotides align to TRBD1. Trimming cost V 3 bases and J 8 bases; bases outside gene matches: 6. The CDR3 contains 14 residues. CDR1 is SGHTA and CDR2 is FQGNSA in the germline V gene.

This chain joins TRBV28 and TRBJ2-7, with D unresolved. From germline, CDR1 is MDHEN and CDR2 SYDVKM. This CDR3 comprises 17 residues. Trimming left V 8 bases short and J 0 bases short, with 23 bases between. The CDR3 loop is CASANPQVSPHSYEQYF. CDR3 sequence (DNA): TGTGCCAGCGCGAACCCCCAGGTCTCCCCTCACTCCTACGAGCAGTACTTC.

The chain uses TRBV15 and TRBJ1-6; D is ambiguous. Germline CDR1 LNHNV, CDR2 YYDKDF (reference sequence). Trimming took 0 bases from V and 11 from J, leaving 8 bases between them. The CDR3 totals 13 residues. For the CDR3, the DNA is TGTGCCACCAGCAGAGATCACGGGGCACCCCTCCACTTT. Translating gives CATSRDHGAPLHF.

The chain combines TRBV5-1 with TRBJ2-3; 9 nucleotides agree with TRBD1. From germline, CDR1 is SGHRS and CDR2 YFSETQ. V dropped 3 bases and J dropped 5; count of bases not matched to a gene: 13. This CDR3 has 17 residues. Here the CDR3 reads CASSSYRDREQLDTQYF. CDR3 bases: TGCGCCAGCAGCTCCTACCGGGACAGGGAGCAGTTAGATACGCAGTATTTT.